The T cell receptor beta chain under discussion was sequenced for a study of neurological immune-mediated disorders. Whole-study findings and limits: Healthy controls had more TCR clonal expansion than multiple sclerosis, which showed the least, whereas HTLV-1-associated myelopathy showed the most.

CDR3 length: 15 amino acids. From germline, CDR1 is SQVTM and CDR2 ANQGSEA. A remark on this clonotype: No antigen is known for it. A junction boundary mismatches the germline segment, possibly from a read error.

TCRdb recomputed calls from the 5' RACE reads with MiXCR, one row per CDR3 protein. The sample lists under 35,000 distinct CDR3 sequences; less than 25% were seen once. V and J are TRBV29-1 and TRBJ2-3, with 9 bases fitting TRBD2. The sequenced sample consisted of CD4+ T cells from blood. The receptor's source is a man aged 50-60 years with HTLV-1-associated myelopathy (HAM/TSP). The CDR3 nucleotides are TGCAGCGGTTACTACGGCGGGGGGGCTGGAGATACTCAGTATTTT. Translating gives CSGYYGGGAGDTQYF.